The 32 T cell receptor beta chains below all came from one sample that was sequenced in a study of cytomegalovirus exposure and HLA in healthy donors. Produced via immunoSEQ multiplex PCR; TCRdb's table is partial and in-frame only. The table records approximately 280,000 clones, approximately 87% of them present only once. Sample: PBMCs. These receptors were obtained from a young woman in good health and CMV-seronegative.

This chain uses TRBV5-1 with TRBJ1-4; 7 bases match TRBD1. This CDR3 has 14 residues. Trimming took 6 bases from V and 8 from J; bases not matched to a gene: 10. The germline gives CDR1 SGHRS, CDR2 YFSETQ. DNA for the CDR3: TGCGCCAGCAAGGGGGCAGGGGGGACCGAAAAACTGTTTTTT. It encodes CASKGAGGTEKLFF.

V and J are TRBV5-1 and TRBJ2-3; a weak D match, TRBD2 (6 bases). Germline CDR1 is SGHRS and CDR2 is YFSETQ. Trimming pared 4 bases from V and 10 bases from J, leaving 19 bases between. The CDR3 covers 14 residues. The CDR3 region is CASSRGLGTGSQYF. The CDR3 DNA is TGCGCCAGCAGCCGTGGACTGGGGACTGGGTCGCAGTATTTT.

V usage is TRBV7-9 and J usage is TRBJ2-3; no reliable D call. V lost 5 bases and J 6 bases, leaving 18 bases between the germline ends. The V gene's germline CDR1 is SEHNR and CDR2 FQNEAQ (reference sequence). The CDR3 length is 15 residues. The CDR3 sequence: CASSPQLESMDTQYF. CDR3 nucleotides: TGTGCCAGCAGCCCCCAACTCGAGAGCATGGATACGCAGTATTTT.

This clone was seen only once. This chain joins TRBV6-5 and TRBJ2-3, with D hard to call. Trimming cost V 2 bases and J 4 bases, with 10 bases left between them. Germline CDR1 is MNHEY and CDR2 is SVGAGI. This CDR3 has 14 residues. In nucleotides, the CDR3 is TGTGCCAGCAGTTACCGGAGTACGGCAGATACGCAGTATTTT. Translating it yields CASSYRSTADTQYF.

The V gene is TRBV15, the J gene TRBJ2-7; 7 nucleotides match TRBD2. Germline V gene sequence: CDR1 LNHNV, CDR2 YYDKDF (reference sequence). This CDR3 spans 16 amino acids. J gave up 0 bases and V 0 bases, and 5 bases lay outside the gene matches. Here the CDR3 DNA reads TGTGCCACCAGCAGAGAGGCGGGACTAATCTCCTACGAGCAGTACTTC. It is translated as CATSREAGLISYEQYF.

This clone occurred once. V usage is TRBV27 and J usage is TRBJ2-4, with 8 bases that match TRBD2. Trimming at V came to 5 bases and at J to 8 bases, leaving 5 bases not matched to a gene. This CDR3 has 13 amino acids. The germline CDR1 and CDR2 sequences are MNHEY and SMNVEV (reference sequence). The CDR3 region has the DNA TGTGCCAGCAGTATTCTCGGGGGGGACATTCAGTACTTC. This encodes CASSILGGDIQYF.

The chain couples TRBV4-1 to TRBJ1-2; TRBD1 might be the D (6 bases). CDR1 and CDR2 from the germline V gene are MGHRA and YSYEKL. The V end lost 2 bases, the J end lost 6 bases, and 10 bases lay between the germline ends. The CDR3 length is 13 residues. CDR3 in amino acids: CASSQTQGHGYTF. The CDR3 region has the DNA TGCGCCAGCAGCCAAACTCAGGGGCATGGCTACACCTTC.

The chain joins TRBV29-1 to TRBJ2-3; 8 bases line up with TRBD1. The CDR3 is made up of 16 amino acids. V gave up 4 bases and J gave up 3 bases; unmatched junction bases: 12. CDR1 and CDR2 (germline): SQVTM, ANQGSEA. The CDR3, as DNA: TGCAGCGTTGTTGGCCACAGGGGGACGAGAACAGATACGCAGTATTTT. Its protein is CSVVGHRGTRTDTQYF.

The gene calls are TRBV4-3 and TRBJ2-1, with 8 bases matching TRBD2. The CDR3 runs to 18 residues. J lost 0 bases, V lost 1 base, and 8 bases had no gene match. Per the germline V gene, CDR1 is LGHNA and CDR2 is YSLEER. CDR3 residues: CASSQGIAGKSSYNEQFF. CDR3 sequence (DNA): TGCGCCAGCAGCCAAGGTATAGCGGGAAAAAGCTCCTACAATGAGCAGTTCTTC.

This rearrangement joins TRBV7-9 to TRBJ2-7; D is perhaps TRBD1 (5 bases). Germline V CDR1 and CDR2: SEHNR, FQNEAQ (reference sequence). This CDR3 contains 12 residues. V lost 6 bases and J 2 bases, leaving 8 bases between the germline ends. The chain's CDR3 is CASSDSTYEQYF. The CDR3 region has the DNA TGTGCCAGCAGTGACAGCACCTACGAGCAGTACTTC.

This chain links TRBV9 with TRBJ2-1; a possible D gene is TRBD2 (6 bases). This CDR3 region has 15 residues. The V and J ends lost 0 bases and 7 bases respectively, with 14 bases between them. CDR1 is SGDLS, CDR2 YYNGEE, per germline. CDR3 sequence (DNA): TGTGCCAGCAGCGTAGAGGGCGGGATCGAGAATGAGCAGTTCTTC. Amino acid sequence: CASSVEGGIENEQFF.

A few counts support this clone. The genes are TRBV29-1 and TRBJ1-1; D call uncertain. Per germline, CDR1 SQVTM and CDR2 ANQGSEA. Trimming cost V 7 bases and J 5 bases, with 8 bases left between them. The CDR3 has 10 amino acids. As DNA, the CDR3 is TGCAGCGGGCAGAGGACTGAAGCTTTCTTT. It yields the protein CSGQRTEAFF.

CDR3 nucleotide sequence: TGTGCCAGCAAAATCGGACAGGGGCACGAGCAGTACTTC. Amino acid sequence: CASKIGQGHEQYF. The J gene is TRBJ2-7, the V gene TRBV6-5; 9 nucleotides agree with TRBD1. The CDR3 is 13 amino acids. CDR1 and CDR2 from the germline V gene are MNHEY and SVGAGI. Trimming cost V 7 bases and J 5 bases; bases outside gene matches: 6.

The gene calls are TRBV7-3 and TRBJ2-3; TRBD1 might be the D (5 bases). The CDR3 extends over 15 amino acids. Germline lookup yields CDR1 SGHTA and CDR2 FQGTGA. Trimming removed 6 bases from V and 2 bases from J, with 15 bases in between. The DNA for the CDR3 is TGTGCCAGCAGTCCCCAGGGAATCTACACAGATACGCAGTATTTT. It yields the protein CASSPQGIYTDTQYF. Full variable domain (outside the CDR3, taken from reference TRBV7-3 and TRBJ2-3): GAGVSQTPSNKVTEKGKYVELRCDPISGHTALYWYRQSLGQGPEFLIYFQGTGAADDSGLPNDRFFAVRPEGSVSTLKIQRTERGDSAVYLCASSPQGIYTDTQYFGPGTRLTVL.

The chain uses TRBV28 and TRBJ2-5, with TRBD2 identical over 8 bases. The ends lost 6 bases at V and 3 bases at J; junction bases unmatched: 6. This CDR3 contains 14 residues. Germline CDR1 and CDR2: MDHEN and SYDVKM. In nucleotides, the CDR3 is TGTGCCAGCAGAACCCCGGGACTAGAAGAGACCCAGTACTTC. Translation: CASRTPGLEETQYF.

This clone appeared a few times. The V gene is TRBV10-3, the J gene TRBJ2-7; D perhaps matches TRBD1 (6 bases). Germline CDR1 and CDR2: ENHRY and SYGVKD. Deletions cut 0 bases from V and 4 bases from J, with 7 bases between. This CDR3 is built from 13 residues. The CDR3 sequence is CAISESGTYEQYF. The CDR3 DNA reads TGTGCCATCAGTGAGTCCGGGACATACGAGCAGTACTTC.

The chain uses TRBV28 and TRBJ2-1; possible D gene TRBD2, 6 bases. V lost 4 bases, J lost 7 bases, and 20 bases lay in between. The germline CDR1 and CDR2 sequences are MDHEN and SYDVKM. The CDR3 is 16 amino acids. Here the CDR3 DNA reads TGTGCCAGCAGTTCCCTGGGGGGTGGGGGTTATAATGAGCAGTTCTTC. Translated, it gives CASSSLGGGGYNEQFF.

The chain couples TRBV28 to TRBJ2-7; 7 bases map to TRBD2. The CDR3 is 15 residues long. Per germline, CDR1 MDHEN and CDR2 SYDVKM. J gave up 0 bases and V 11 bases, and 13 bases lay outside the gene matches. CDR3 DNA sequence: TGTGCCGCCGGGGGAGGGGCTCCGAGCTCCTACGAGCAGTACTTC. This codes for CAAGGGAPSSYEQYF.

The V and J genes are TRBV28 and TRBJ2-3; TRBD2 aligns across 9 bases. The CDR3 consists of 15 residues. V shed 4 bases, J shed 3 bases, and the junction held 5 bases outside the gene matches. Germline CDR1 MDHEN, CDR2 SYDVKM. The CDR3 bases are TGTGCCAGCAGTTCCTCGGGACTAGCAACAGATACGCAGTATTTT. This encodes CASSSSGLATDTQYF.

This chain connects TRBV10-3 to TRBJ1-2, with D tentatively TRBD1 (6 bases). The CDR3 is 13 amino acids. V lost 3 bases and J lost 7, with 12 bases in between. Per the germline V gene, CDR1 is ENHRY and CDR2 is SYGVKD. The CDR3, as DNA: TGTGCCATCAGTGAAGGGGGACCGTCTGGCTACACCTTC. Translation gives CAISEGGPSGYTF.

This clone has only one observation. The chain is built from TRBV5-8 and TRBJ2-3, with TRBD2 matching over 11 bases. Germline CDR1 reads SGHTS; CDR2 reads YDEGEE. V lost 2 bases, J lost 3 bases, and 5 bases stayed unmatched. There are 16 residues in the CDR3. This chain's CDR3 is CASSLLRLAGTDTQYF. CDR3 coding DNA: TGTGCCAGCAGCTTACTCCGACTAGCGGGAACAGATACGCAGTATTTT.

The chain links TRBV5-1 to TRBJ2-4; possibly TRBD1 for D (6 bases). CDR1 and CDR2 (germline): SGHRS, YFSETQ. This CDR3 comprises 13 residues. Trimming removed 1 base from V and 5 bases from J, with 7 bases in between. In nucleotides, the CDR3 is TGCGCCAGCAGCTTGTCAGGGGAAAACATTCAGTACTTC. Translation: CASSLSGENIQYF.

CDR3 loop: CASSSPSDYTNPDTQYF. CDR3 coding DNA: TGTGCCAGCAGTTCCCCCTCGGACTATACAAACCCAGATACGCAGTATTTT. The gene calls are TRBV28 and TRBJ2-3, with a possible D match to TRBD2 (6 bases). Trimming pared 4 bases from V and 4 bases from J, leaving 21 bases between. Germline CDR1 is MDHEN and CDR2 is SYDVKM. This CDR3 has 17 amino acids. Full variable domain (remainder filled in from reference TRBV28 and TRBJ2-3): DVKVTQSSRYLVKRTGEKVFLECVQDMDHENMFWYRQDPGLGLRLIYFSYDVKMKEKGDIPEGYSVSREKKERFSLILESASTNQTSMYLCASSSPSDYTNPDTQYFGPGTRLTVL.

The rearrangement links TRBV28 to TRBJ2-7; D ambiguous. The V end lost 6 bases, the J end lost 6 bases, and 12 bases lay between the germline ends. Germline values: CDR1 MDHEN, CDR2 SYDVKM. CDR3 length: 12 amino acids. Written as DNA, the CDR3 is TGTGCCAGCAGCTTTTTATGGAGCGAGCAGTACTTC. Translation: CASSFLWSEQYF.

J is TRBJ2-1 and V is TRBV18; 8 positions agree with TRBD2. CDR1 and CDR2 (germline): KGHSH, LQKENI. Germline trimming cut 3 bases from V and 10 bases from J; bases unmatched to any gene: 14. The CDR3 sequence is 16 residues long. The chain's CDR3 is CASSPSGTTSGYEQFF. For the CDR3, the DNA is TGTGCCAGCTCACCCTCAGGGACCACTAGCGGCTACGAGCAGTTCTTC.

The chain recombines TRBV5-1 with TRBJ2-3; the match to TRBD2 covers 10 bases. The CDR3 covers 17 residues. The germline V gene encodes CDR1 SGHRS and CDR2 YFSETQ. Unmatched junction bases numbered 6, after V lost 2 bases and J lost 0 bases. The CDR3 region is CASSLNPSGRSTDTQYF. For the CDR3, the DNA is TGCGCCAGCAGCTTAAATCCTAGCGGGAGAAGCACAGATACGCAGTATTTT.

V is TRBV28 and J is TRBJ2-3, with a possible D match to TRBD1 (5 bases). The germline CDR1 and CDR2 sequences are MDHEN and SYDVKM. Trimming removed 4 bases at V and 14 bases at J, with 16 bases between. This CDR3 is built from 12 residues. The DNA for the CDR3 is TGTGCCAGCAGTTGGACGGCTCGACAGCTGTATTTT. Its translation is CASSWTARQLYF.

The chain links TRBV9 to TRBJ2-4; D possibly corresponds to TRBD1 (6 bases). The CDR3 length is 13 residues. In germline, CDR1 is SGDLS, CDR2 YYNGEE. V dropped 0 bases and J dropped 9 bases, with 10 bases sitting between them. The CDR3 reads CASSVGGPGIQYF. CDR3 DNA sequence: TGTGCCAGCAGCGTAGGGGGGCCGGGCATTCAGTACTTC.

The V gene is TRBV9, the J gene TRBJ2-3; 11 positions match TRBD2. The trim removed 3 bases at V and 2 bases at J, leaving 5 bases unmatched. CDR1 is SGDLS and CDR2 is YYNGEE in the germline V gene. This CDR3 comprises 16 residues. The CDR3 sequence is CASSGGTSGITDTQYF. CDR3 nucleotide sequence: TGTGCCAGCAGCGGCGGGACTAGCGGCATCACAGATACGCAGTATTTT. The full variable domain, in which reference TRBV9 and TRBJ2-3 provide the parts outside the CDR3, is DSGVTQTPKHLITATGQRVTLRCSPRSGDLSVYWYQQSLDQGLQFLIQYYNGEERAKGNILERFSAQQFPDLHSELNLSSLELGDSALYFCASSGGTSGITDTQYFGPGTRLTVL.

The CDR3 reads CATRRGGIPGDTQYF. The CDR3 bases are TGCGCCACCCGAAGGGGCGGGATCCCAGGAGATACGCAGTATTTT. V usage is TRBV10-2 and J usage is TRBJ2-3; D perhaps matches TRBD2 (6 bases). V lost 10 bases and J 5 bases, leaving 22 bases between the germline ends. The germline V gene encodes CDR1 WSHSY and CDR2 SAAADI. The CDR3 is made up of 15 amino acids.

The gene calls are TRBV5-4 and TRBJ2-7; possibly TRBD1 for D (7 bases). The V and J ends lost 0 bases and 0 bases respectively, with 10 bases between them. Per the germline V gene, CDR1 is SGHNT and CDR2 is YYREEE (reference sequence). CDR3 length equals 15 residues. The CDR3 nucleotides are TGTGCCAGCAGCTTGGAGCAGGGGGGCTCCTACGAGCAGTACTTC. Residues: CASSLEQGGSYEQYF.

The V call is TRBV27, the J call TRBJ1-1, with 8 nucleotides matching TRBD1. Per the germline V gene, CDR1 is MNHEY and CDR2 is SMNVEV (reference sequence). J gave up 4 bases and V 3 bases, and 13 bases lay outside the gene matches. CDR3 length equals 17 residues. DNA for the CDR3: TGTGCCAGCAGTTTTTCGGTGACAGGGGCTGCTGGCACTGAAGCTTTCTTT. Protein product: CASSFSVTGAAGTEAFF.